This T cell receptor beta chain was recovered during a study of blood T cell repertoires in COVID-19. On the study more broadly: COVID-19 samples, acute and convalescent, were from the United States, Italy and Spain. In each case, the material was cDNA or gDNA derived from T cells, B-cell-depleted T cells, or PBMCs.

Patients of the Seattle cohort, enrolled during active infection, were followed longitudinally. This CDR3 has 17 amino acids. Germline trimming cut 3 bases from V and 0 bases from J; bases unmatched to any gene: 8. The germline CDR1 and CDR2 sequences are MNHNS and SASEGT. How the authors handled the data: Amplification from reference gene primers served as the basis for estimated nucleated cell counts. Using immunoSEQ multiplex PCR, the repertoire was profiled, and TCRdb retains in-frame clones only, with some absent. That table gives V, J and clone size, and the DNA gave D and trimming. The sample consists of 120,000 or so clones, approximately 85% of them appearing once.

The receptor's source is a man aged 25 to 40 with COVID-19, enrolled during active disease. The chain combines TRBV6-1 with TRBJ1-3, with 7 bases matching TRBD1. The sample taken for sequencing was peripheral blood. The CDR3 protein is CASSDLAGGYSGNTIYF. The CDR3 DNA follows: TGTGCCAGCAGTGATTTAGCAGGGGGATACTCTGGAAACACCATATATTTT.